The 18 T cell receptor beta chains below come from one sample, sequenced in a study of blood T cell repertoires in COVID-19. Data came from immunoSEQ multiplex PCR; TCRdb stores just in-frame clones and leaves some out. The sample has 140,000 or so clones, 80% to 90% seen once; the top ten hold approximately 2.8%. Material: peripheral blood. The receptors stem from a woman aged 60 to 75 with active COVID-19.

The genes are TRBV7-7 and TRBJ2-1; tentative D call: TRBD2 (6 bases). This CDR3 contains 14 residues. The germline V gene has CDR1 SSHAT and CDR2 FNYEAQ (reference sequence). Deletions cut 6 bases from V and 7 bases from J, with 16 bases between. Here the CDR3 reads CASSPWDLWNEQFF. CDR3 DNA sequence: TGTGCCAGCAGTCCATGGGACTTGTGGAATGAGCAGTTCTTC.

The CDR3: CASSFAAAQETQYF. As DNA, the CDR3 is TGCGCCAGCAGCTTCGCGGCAGCCCAAGAGACCCAGTACTTC. The chain uses TRBV5-1 and TRBJ2-5, with D unresolved. The CDR3 contains 14 residues. V dropped 2 bases and J dropped 1 base, with 9 bases sitting between them. CDR1 and CDR2 from the germline V gene are SGHRS and YFSETQ.

This clone is a singleton in its sample. This chain links TRBV2 with TRBJ2-3, with D possibly TRBD2 on 5 matching bases. Germline CDR1 and CDR2: SNHLY and FYNNEI. V was trimmed by 5 bases and J by 6 bases, leaving 12 bases between them. The CDR3 runs to 13 residues. The CDR3 spells CASSWTLADTQYF. CDR3 coding DNA: TGTGCCAGCAGTTGGACTCTCGCCGATACGCAGTATTTT.

V gene TRBV27 combines with J gene TRBJ1-6; D is undetermined. CDR1 MNHEY and CDR2 SMNVEV come from the germline V gene (reference sequence). Trimming removed 3 bases from V and 9 bases from J, with 9 bases in between. This CDR3 comprises 13 residues. The CDR3 loop reads CASSFGSGSPLHF. The CDR3 DNA is TGTGCCAGCAGTTTCGGCTCGGGTTCACCCCTCCACTTT.

This chain links TRBV6-5 with TRBJ1-1, with 10 bases matching TRBD1. The CDR3 consists of 15 residues. Germline V gene sequence: CDR1 MNHEY, CDR2 SVGAGI. J gave up 11 bases and V 6 bases, and 15 bases lay outside the gene matches. This CDR3 is CASSSRDRGSQGAFF. CDR3 bases: TGTGCCAGCAGCTCCAGGGACAGGGGCTCCCAAGGGGCTTTCTTT.

This chain uses TRBV7-9 with TRBJ2-1, with D tentatively TRBD2 (5 bases). The length of the CDR3 is 15 residues. The germline V gene encodes CDR1 SEHNR and CDR2 FQNEAQ (reference sequence). Deletions cut 6 bases from V and 2 bases from J, with 14 bases between. The CDR3 protein is CASSSPGSAYNEQFF. CDR3 nucleotides: TGTGCCAGCAGTTCCCCGGGAAGCGCCTACAATGAGCAGTTCTTC.

There are a few counts of this clone. V gene TRBV4-1 combines with J gene TRBJ2-3; the match to TRBD2 covers 13 bases. Trimming took 4 bases from V and 1 from J; bases not matched to a gene: 5. The CDR3 consists of 17 residues. CDR1 is MGHRA, CDR2 YSYEKL, per germline. CDR3 loop: CASSRNGLAGGTDTQYF. In nucleotides, the CDR3 is TGCGCCAGCAGCCGCAATGGACTAGCGGGAGGCACAGATACGCAGTATTTT.

This chain uses TRBV2 with TRBJ2-7; the match to TRBD2 covers 14 bases. This CDR3 contains 13 residues. V lost 6 bases to trimming and J lost 6 bases; unmatched junction nucleotides: 1. Germline CDR1 reads SNHLY; CDR2 reads FYNNEI. The DNA for the CDR3 is TGTGCCAGCAGGGGACTAGCGGGAGTCGAGCAGTACTTC. This gives the protein CASRGLAGVEQYF.

The chain has TRBV7-9 and TRBJ2-1; D is undetermined. CDR1 SEHNR and CDR2 FQNEAQ come from the germline V gene (reference sequence). V lost 5 bases to trimming and J lost 2 bases, with 19 bases between them. The CDR3 contains 17 residues. The CDR3 region has the DNA TGTGCCAGCAGCCCGCCCGCCCTGAGTATCACCTACAATGAGCAGTTCTTC. As protein: CASSPPALSITYNEQFF.

The chain couples TRBV20-1 to TRBJ2-5, with a weak D call TRBD1 (5 bases). The CDR3 extends over 13 amino acids. Trimming removed 6 bases at V and 2 bases at J, with 13 bases between. Germline CDR1 DFQATT, CDR2 SNEGSKA (reference sequence). CDR3 bases: TGCAGTGCCAGTCGGACAATGCAAGAGACCCAGTACTTC. It specifies CSASRTMQETQYF.

The chain is built from TRBV23-1 and TRBJ1-6; TRBD1 matches 7 bases. TRBV23-1 is reported as an ORF; its role is uncertain. CDR3 length equals 19 residues. Trimming cost V 8 bases and J 0 bases; bases outside gene matches: 16. The CDR3 DNA is TGCGCCAGCCCCCAAAAGGCCACGACAGGGAGCTCCTATAATTCACCCCTCCACTTT. Amino acids: CASPQKATTGSSYNSPLHF.

The chain joins TRBV28 to TRBJ1-1; D uncertain. This CDR3 is built from 13 residues. CDR1 and CDR2 from the germline V gene are MDHEN and SYDVKM. V lost 4 bases and J lost 0, with 6 bases in between. The CDR3 sequence: CASSSSVNTEAFF. CDR3 sequence (DNA): TGTGCCAGCAGTTCCTCTGTGAACACTGAAGCTTTCTTT. Using reference TRBV28 and TRBJ1-1 for the parts outside the CDR3, the full variable domain is DVKVTQSSRYLVKRTGEKVFLECVQDMDHENMFWYRQDPGLGLRLIYFSYDVKMKEKGDIPEGYSVSREKKERFSLILESASTNQTSMYLCASSSSVNTEAFFGQGTRLTVV.

The J gene is TRBJ1-2, the V gene TRBV5-1; 9 bases agree with TRBD1. With 3 bases clipped from V and 3 bases from J, the junction kept 6 bases outside the gene matches. This CDR3 spans 15 amino acids. CDR1 and CDR2 (germline): SGHRS, YFSETQ. The CDR3: CASSSGQGSYYGYTF. The DNA of the CDR3 is TGCGCCAGCAGCTCGGGACAGGGCTCTTACTATGGCTACACCTTC.

The chain recombines TRBV6-5 with TRBJ1-2; D unresolved. Germline assignment: CDR1 MNHEY and CDR2 SVGAGI. V was trimmed by 0 bases and J by 0 bases, leaving 8 bases between them. The CDR3 covers 15 residues. The CDR3 here is CASSYSRVANYGYTF. The DNA of the CDR3 is TGTGCCAGCAGTTACTCGCGGGTAGCTAACTATGGCTACACCTTC.

The CDR3 nucleotides read TGTGCCAGCAGTTTTCGGGAAATCGGGGAGCTGTTTTTT. As protein: CASSFREIGELFF. V usage is TRBV12-3 or TRBV12-4 and J usage is TRBJ2-2; maybe TRBD2 (5 bases). The germline V and J ends were trimmed by 3 bases and 7 bases, with 9 bases remaining between them. The CDR3 is made up of 13 amino acids.

The rearrangement links TRBV6-1 to TRBJ1-1, with a possible D match to TRBD1 (5 bases). The CDR3 sequence is 17 residues long. V was cut by 1 base and J by 1 base, with 16 bases left in between. CDR1 and CDR2 from the germline V gene are MNHNS and SASEGT. Written as DNA, the CDR3 is TGTGCCAGCAGTGAAGTTTGGGGCAGGACCCAGAACACTGAAGCTTTCTTT. Its translation: CASSEVWGRTQNTEAFF.

The CDR3 sequence: CASSWAASGVGEQYF. In DNA form, the CDR3 reads TGCGCCAGCAGCTGGGCGGCTAGCGGGGTGGGGGAGCAGTACTTC. The chain joins TRBV5-1 to TRBJ2-7, with 9 positions matching TRBD2. Per the germline V gene, CDR1 is SGHRS and CDR2 is YFSETQ. The CDR3 consists of 15 residues. Trimming at V came to 3 bases and at J to 7 bases, leaving 11 bases not matched to a gene.

The genes are TRBV7-3 and TRBJ1-2; D is undetermined. Trimming took 4 bases from V and 8 from J, leaving 17 bases between them. Germline V lookup: CDR1 SGHTA, CDR2 FQGTGA. This CDR3 is 14 amino acids long. This CDR3 reads CASSSSGGQVGYTF. CDR3 nucleotide sequence: TGTGCCAGCAGCTCCTCGGGCGGGCAGGTCGGCTACACCTTC. Supplemented by reference TRBV7-3 and TRBJ1-2, the full variable domain reads GAGVSQTPSNKVTEKGKYVELRCDPISGHTALYWYRQSLGQGPEFLIYFQGTGAADDSGLPNDRFFAVRPEGSVSTLKIQRTERGDSAVYLCASSSSGGQVGYTFGSGTRLTVV.